This passage covers 17 T cell receptor beta chains from one sample sequenced in a study of Graves' ophthalmopathy and Graves' hyperthyroidism. Investigators amplified TCR beta CDR3 regions from RNA transcripts. An initial RT-PCR round employing HTBI primers preceded a second-round multiplex PCR. One entry per CDR3 protein results from TCRdb running MiXCR on the multiplex PCR reads. The table lists about 370,000 distinct CDR3 sequences, 15% to 20% of them singletons, with roughly 2.6% in the top ten. The sample consisted of peripheral blood. The origin of the receptors is an adult woman with stable Graves' hyperthyroidism.

This clonotype occurred once. One end of the junction fails to match germline, which may point to a read error. J is TRBJ1-2 and V is TRBV27; unclear D gene. The CDR3 has 14 amino acids. Germline CDR1 reads MNHEY; CDR2 reads SMNVEV (reference sequence). The CDR3 loop reads CASSLVATYYGYTF. In nucleotides, the CDR3 is TGTGCCAGCAGTTTAGTGGCGACCTACTATGGTTACACCTTC.

The rearrangement links TRBV6-1 to TRBJ1-1; no reliable D call. Deletions cut 6 bases from V and 6 bases from J, with 11 bases between. The CDR3 has 12 residues. Germline lookup yields CDR1 MNHNS and CDR2 SASEGT. CDR3 DNA sequence: TGTGCCAGCAGCGCTCTGGGCGCTGAAGCTTTCTTT. This sequence encodes CASSALGAEAFF.

This clonotype has at least ten counts. The J gene is TRBJ2-5, the V gene TRBV12-5, with D possibly being TRBD1 (6 bases). CDR1 LGHNT and CDR2 FRNRAP come from the germline V gene. The CDR3 extends over 14 amino acids. Trimming removed 1 base from V and 1 base from J, with 7 bases in between. CDR3 sequence: CASGLGQAQETQYF. The CDR3 region has the DNA TGTGCTAGTGGTTTGGGACAGGCCCAAGAGACCCAGTACTTC.

This clonotype has a count of ten or more. The chain is built from TRBV6-2 or TRBV6-3 and TRBJ1-1; D ambiguous. From germline, CDR1 is MNHEY and CDR2 SVGEGT. The CDR3 totals 17 residues. V was cut by 2 bases and J by 0 bases, with 16 bases left in between. The DNA for the CDR3 is TGTGCCAGCAGTTACACATTGCGGGGTACCATGAACACTGAAGCTTTCTTT. This codes for CASSYTLRGTMNTEAFF.

This clonotype has at least ten counts. This chain links TRBV15 with TRBJ2-2; no clear D. Per germline, CDR1 LNHNV and CDR2 YYDKDF (reference sequence). CDR3 length: 13 amino acids. Trimming cost V 4 bases and J 1 base, with 4 bases left between them. CDR3 nucleotide sequence: TGTGCCACCAGCACCCAGAACACCGGGGAGCTGTTTTTT. It is translated as CATSTQNTGELFF. Using reference TRBV15 and TRBJ2-2 for the parts outside the CDR3, the full variable domain is DAMVIQNPRYQVTQFGKPVTLSCSQTLNHNVMYWYQQKSSQAPKLLFHYYDKDFNNEADTPDNFQSRRPNTSFCFLDIRSPGLGDTAMYLCATSTQNTGELFFGEGSRLTVL.

This clonotype was observed at least ten times. The chain couples TRBV9 to TRBJ2-6, with D hard to call. The V end lost 0 bases, the J end lost 0 bases, and 7 bases lay between the germline ends. The CDR3 is 16 amino acids. Germline V gene data show CDR1 as SGDLS and CDR2 as YYNGEE. CDR3 loop: CASSVVRASGANVLTF. The CDR3 region has the DNA TGTGCCAGCAGCGTAGTGCGCGCCTCTGGGGCCAACGTCCTGACTTTC.

The table lists this clonotype with many counts. This chain joins TRBV24-1 and TRBJ1-5; tentative D call: TRBD1 (5 bases). Germline V gene sequence: CDR1 KGHDR, CDR2 SFDVKD. The CDR3 runs 16 residues. V dropped 4 bases and J dropped 0 bases, with 12 bases sitting between them. The CDR3 coding sequence is TGTGCCACCAGTGACAGGGAGTTAGATAGCAATCAGCCCCAGCATTTT. This sequence encodes CATSDRELDSNQPQHF.

The chain joins TRBV6-1 to TRBJ1-5; 8 bases map to TRBD1. The J segment lost 15 bases and the V segment lost 0 bases, leaving 7 bases of the junction unmatched. The length of the CDR3 is 13 residues. CDR1 is MNHNS, CDR2 SASEGT, per germline. The CDR3 DNA sequence: TGTGCCAGCAGTGAAGCCGGAGACAGGGGTAGGCATTTT. It codes for CASSEAGDRGRHF.

In its sample, this clonotype was seen many times. The J gene is TRBJ2-7, the V gene TRBV15; weak D call: TRBD2 (5 bases). This CDR3 has 14 amino acids. CDR1 and CDR2 from the germline V gene are LNHNV and YYDKDF (reference sequence). The germline V and J ends were trimmed by 1 base and 7 bases, with 14 bases remaining between them. CDR3 coding DNA: TGTGCCACCAGCAGAGCCGGGATTGGGGTGGAGCAGTACTTC. Residues: CATSRAGIGVEQYF.

This clonotype was picked up many times. The V gene is TRBV28, the J gene TRBJ1-1, with 10 bases identical to TRBD1. This CDR3 spans 14 amino acids. CDR1 is MDHEN and CDR2 is SYDVKM in the germline V gene. V lost 3 bases and J lost 9; bases outside the gene matches: 7. The CDR3 reads CASSLGQGTSKAFF. For the CDR3, the DNA is TGTGCCAGCAGTTTGGGACAGGGGACAAGCAAAGCTTTCTTT.

This clonotype was seen more than once but under ten times. The chain couples TRBV3-1 to TRBJ2-5, with 15 bases fitting TRBD2. The CDR3 is 17 amino acids. Unmatched junction bases numbered 8, after V lost 4 bases and J lost 5 bases. Germline V gene sequence: CDR1 LGHDT, CDR2 YNNKEL (reference sequence). The CDR3 region is CASSRGTSGRRGETQYF. CDR3 bases: TGTGCCAGCAGCCGGGGGACTAGCGGGAGGAGGGGGGAGACCCAGTACTTC.

This clonotype was detected many times. The V call is TRBV24-1, the J call TRBJ2-2; TRBD1 aligns across 8 bases. This CDR3 region has 16 residues. V shed 4 bases and J 1 base; nucleotides not matched to a gene: 4. Germline V gene sequence: CDR1 KGHDR, CDR2 SFDVKD. CDR3 coding DNA: TGTGCCACCAGTGACACCGGGACAGGGAACACCGGGGAGCTGTTTTTT. Amino acids: CATSDTGTGNTGELFF.

At least ten counts were recorded for this clonotype. The chain recombines TRBV20-1 with TRBJ1-5, with unresolved D. The germline V gene has CDR1 DFQATT and CDR2 SNEGSKA (reference sequence). The V gene lost 3 bases and the J gene lost 3 bases, with 15 bases spanning the gap. CDR3 length: 15 residues. In DNA form, the CDR3 reads TGCAGTGCTAGTAAGGACGGTCAATTCAATCAGCCCCAGCATTTT. Its protein is CSASKDGQFNQPQHF.

This clonotype has more than one count but fewer than ten. A read error may explain this, as a much larger clone is one base away. This rearrangement joins TRBV6-1 to TRBJ2-5; TRBD1 or TRBD2 may be the D gene (6 bases each). This CDR3 spans 16 amino acids. From germline, CDR1 is MNHNS and CDR2 SASEGT. V was trimmed by 5 bases and J by 1 base, leaving 17 bases between them. CDR3 in amino acids: CASSRPPGGGQETQYF. The CDR3 DNA is TGTGCCAGCAGTCGACCCCCCGGGGGCGGCCAAGAGACCCAGTACTTC.

This clonotype was observed many times. V usage is TRBV6-1 and J usage is TRBJ1-1; TRBD1 matches at 7 bases. Germline V CDR1 and CDR2: MNHNS, SASEGT. This CDR3 region has 11 residues. V was pared by 4 bases and J by 10 bases, with 3 bases of the junction left unmatched. CDR3 DNA: TGTGCCAGCAGTGGGGCAGGGGGAGCTTTCTTT. Translation: CASSGAGGAFF.

A few counts support this clonotype. The V call is TRBV19, the J call TRBJ2-4, with D perhaps being TRBD1 or TRBD2 (6 bases each). The CDR3 is 17 residues long. CDR1 LNHDA and CDR2 SQIVND come from the germline V gene (reference sequence). V lost 3 bases and J 0 bases, leaving 15 bases between the germline ends. CDR3 amino acids: CASSMTNGGVAKNIQYF. The CDR3 coding sequence is TGTGCCAGTAGTATGACTAACGGGGGCGTAGCCAAAAACATTCAGTACTTC.

The J gene is TRBJ2-2, the V gene TRBV7-3, with 12 bases lining up with TRBD2. Germline assignment: CDR1 SGHTA and CDR2 FQGTGA. The CDR3 has 16 amino acids. The trim removed 3 bases at V and 4 bases at J, leaving 3 bases unmatched. The chain's CDR3 is CASSFGTSGSTGELFF. The CDR3 nucleotides read TGTGCCAGCAGCTTCGGGACTAGCGGGTCCACCGGGGAGCTGTTTTTT.